The clone carrying this TCR beta chain showed up just once. Produced via immunoSEQ multiplex PCR; TCRdb's table is partial and in-frame only. The table includes some 50,000 clones, around 93% detected once. CDR1 SQVTM and CDR2 ANQGSEA come from the germline V gene. The CDR3 spans 14 residues. The germline V and J ends were trimmed by 4 bases and 0 bases, with 12 bases remaining between them. The data are from a study of T cell changes during pregnancy in multiple sclerosis. The chain employs TRBV29-1 and TRBJ1-2; D not certain. The sample consisted of peripheral blood, taken after pregnancy. The receptor comes from a female donor with multiple sclerosis, enrolled in a pregnancy study. The CDR3 region has the DNA TGCAGCGTTGCGGATTCCCGGGCTAACTATGGCTACACCTTC. It codes for CSVADSRANYGYTF.